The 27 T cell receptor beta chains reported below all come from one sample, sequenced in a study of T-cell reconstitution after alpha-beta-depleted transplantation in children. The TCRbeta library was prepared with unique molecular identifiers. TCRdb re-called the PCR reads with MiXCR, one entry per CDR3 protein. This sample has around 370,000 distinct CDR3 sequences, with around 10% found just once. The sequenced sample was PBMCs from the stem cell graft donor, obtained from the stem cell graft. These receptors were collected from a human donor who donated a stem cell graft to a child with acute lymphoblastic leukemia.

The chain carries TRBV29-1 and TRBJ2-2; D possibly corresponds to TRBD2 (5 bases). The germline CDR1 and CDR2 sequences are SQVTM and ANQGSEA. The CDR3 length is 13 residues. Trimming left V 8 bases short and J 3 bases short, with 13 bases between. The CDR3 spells CSHGRADTGELFF. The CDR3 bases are TGCAGCCATGGGCGGGCGGACACCGGGGAGCTGTTTTTT.

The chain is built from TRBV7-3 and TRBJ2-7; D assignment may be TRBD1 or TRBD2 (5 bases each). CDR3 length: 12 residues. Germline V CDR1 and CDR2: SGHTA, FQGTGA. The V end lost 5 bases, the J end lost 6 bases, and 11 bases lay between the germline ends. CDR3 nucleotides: TGTGCCAGCAGCACCGGGGCAGGCGAGCAGTACTTC. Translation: CASSTGAGEQYF.

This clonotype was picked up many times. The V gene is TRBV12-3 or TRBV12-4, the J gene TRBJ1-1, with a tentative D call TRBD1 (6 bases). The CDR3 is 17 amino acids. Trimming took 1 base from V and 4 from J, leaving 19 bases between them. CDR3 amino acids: CASSLGHPPDSRTEAFF. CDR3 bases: TGTGCCAGCAGTTTAGGCCACCCCCCGGACAGTCGCACTGAAGCTTTCTTT.

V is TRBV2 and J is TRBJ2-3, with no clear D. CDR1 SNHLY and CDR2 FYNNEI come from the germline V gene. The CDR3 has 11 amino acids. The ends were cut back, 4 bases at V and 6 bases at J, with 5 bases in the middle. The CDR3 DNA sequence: TGTGCCAGCAGTGTTCTCGATACGCAGTATTTT. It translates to CASSVLDTQYF.

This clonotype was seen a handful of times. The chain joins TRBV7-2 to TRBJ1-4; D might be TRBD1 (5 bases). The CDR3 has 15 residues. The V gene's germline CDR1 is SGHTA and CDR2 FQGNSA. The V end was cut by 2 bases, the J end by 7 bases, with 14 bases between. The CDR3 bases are TGTGCCAGCAGCTTAACCGGGACGTCGATTGAAAAACTGTTTTTT. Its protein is CASSLTGTSIEKLFF.

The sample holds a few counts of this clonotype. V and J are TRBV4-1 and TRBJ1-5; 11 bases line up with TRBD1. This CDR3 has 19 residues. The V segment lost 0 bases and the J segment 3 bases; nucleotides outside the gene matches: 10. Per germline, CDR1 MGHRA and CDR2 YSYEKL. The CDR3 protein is CASSQEARTGGKANQPQHF. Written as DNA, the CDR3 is TGCGCCAGCAGCCAAGAAGCGAGGACAGGGGGCAAGGCCAATCAGCCCCAGCATTTT.

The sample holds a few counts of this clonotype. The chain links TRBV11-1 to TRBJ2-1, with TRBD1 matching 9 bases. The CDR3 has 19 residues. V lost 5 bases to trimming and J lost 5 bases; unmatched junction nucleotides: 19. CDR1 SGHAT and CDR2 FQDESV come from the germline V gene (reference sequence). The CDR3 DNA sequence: TGTGCCAGCAGCGTAGGGACAGGGAAACAACTTTATCTAGACAATGAGCAGTTCTTC. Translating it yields CASSVGTGKQLYLDNEQFF.

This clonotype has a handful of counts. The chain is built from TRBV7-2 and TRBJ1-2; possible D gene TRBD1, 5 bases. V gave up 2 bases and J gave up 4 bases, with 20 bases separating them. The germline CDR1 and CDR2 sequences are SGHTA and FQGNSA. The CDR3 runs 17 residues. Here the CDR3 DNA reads TGTGCCAGCAGCTTATTTTCTGGAAGACAGACTGCCTATGGCTACACCTTC. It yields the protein CASSLFSGRQTAYGYTF.

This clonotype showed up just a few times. In DNA, the CDR3 is TGCAGTGCTAGCAGACCCGGCCTAGCGGGCAATGAGCAGTTCTTC. Its translation: CSASRPGLAGNEQFF. V is TRBV20-1 and J is TRBJ2-1; TRBD2 matches 8 bases. The CDR3 runs to 15 residues. CDR1 is DFQATT and CDR2 is SNEGSKA in the germline V gene (reference sequence). Trimming removed 3 bases from V and 6 bases from J; junction bases left unmatched: 10.

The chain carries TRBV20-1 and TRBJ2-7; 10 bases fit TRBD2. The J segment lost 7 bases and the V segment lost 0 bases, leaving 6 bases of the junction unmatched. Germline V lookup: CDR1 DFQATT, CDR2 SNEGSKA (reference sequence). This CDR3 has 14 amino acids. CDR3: CSARDLAGVLEQYF. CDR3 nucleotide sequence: TGCAGTGCTAGAGATCTAGCGGGAGTTTTGGAGCAGTACTTC.

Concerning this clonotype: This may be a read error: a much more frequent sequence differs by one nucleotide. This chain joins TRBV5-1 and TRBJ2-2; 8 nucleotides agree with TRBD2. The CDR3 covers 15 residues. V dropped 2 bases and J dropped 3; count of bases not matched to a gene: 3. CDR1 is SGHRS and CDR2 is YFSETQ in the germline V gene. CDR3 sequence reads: CASSLAGADTGELFF. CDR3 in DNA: TGCGCCAGCAGCTTAGCGGGAGCGGACACCGGGGAGCTGTTTTTT.

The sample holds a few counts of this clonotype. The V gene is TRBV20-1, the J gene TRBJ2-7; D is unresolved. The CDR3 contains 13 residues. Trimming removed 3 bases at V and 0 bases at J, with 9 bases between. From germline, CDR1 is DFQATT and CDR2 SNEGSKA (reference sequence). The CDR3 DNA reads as TGCAGTGCTAGGGTCCCGTCCTCCTACGAGCAGTACTTC. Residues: CSARVPSSYEQYF.

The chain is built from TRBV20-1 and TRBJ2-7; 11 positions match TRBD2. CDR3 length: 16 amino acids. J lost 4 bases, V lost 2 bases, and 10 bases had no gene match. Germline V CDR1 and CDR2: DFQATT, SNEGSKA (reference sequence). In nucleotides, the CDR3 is TGCAGTGCTAGAACACTAGCGGGAGAGGGGAAGTACGAGCAGTACTTC. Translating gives CSARTLAGEGKYEQYF.

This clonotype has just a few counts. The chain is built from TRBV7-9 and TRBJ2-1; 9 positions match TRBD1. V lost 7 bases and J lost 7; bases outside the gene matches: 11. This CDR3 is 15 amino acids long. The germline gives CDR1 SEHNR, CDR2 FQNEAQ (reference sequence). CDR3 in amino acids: CASTPRDRGENEQFF. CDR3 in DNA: TGTGCCAGCACCCCTCGTGACAGGGGGGAAAATGAGCAGTTCTTC.

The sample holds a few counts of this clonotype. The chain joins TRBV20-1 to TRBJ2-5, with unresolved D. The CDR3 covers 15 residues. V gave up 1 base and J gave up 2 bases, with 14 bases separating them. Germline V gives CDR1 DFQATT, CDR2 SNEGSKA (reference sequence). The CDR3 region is CSARVVAVVQETQYF. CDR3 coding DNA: TGCAGTGCTAGAGTGGTGGCGGTAGTTCAAGAGACCCAGTACTTC.

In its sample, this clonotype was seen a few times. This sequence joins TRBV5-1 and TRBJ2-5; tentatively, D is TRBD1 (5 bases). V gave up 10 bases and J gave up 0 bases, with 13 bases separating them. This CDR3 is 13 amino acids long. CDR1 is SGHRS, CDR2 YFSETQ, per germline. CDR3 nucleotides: TGCGCCGCACGACAGCAGTACCAAGAGACCCAGTACTTC. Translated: CAARQQYQETQYF.

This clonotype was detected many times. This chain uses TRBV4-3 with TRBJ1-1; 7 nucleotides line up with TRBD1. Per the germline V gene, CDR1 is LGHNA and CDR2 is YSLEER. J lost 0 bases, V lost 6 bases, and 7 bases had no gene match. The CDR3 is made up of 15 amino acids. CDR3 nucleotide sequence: TGCGCCAGCAGTCGAGGACAGGTTCTGAACACTGAAGCTTTCTTT. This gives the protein CASSRGQVLNTEAFF.

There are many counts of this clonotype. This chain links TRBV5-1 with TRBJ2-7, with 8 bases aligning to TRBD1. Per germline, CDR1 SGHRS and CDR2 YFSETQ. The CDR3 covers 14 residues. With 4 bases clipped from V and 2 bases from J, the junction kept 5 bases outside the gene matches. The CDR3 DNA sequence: TGCGCCAGCAGCCGAGGACAGGGAGCCTACGAGCAGTACTTC. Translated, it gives CASSRGQGAYEQYF. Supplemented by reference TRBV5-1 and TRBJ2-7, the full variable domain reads KAGVTQTPRYLIKTRGQQVTLSCSPISGHRSVSWYQQTPGQGLQFLFEYFSETQRNKGNFPGRFSGRQFSNSRSEMNVSTLELGDSALYLCASSRGQGAYEQYFGPGTRLTVT.

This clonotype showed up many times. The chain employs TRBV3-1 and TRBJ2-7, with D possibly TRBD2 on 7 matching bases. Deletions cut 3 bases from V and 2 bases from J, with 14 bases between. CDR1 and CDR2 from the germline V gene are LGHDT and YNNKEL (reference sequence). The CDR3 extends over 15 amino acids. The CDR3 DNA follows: TGTGCCAGCAGCCACCCGGGCGGGGGCACCTACGAGCAGTACTTC. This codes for CASSHPGGGTYEQYF.

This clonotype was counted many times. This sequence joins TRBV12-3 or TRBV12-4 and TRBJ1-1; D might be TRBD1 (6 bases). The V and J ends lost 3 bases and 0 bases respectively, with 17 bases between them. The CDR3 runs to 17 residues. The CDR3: CASSLGTNPTLNTEAFF. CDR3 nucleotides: TGTGCCAGCAGTTTGGGGACAAACCCAACGTTGAACACTGAAGCTTTCTTT.

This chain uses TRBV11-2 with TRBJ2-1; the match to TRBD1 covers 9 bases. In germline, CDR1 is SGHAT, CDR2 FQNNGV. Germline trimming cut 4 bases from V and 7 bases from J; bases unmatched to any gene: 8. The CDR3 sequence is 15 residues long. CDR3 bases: TGTGCCAGCAGCTCTCCCGGGACAGGGATGAATGAGCAGTTCTTC. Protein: CASSSPGTGMNEQFF.

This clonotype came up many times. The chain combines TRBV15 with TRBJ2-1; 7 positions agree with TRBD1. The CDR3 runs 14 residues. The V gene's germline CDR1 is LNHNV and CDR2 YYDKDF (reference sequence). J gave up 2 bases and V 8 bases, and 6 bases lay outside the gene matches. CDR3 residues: CATARGQAYNEQFF. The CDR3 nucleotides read TGTGCCACCGCGCGTGGACAGGCCTACAATGAGCAGTTCTTC.

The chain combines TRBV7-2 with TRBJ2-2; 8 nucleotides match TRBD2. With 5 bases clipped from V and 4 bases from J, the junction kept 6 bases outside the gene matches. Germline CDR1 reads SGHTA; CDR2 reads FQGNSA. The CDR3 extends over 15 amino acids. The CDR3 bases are TGTGCCAGCAGCCCCGGGGGGGGAATCACCGGGGAGCTGTTTTTT. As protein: CASSPGGGITGELFF.

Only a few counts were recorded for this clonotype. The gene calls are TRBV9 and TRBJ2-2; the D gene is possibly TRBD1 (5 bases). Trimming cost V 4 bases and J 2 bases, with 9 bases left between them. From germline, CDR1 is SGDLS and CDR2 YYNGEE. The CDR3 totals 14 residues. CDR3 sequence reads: CASSIQGNTGELFF. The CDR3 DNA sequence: TGTGCCAGCAGCATTCAGGGAAACACCGGGGAGCTGTTTTTT.

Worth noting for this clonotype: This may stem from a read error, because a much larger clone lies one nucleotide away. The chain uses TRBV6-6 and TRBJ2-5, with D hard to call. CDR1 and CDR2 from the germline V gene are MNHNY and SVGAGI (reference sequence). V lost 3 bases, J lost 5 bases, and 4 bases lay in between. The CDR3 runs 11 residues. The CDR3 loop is CASSYWETQYF. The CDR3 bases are TGTGCCAGCAGTTATTGGGAGACCCAGTACTTC.

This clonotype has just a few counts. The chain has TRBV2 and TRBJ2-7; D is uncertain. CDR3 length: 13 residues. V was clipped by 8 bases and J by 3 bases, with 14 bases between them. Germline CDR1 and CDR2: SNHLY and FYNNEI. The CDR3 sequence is CASFLPDLYEQYF. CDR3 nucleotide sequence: TGTGCCAGCTTCTTACCGGACCTCTACGAGCAGTACTTC. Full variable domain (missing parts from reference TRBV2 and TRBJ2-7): EPEVTQTPSHQVTQMGQEVILRCVPISNHLYFYWYRQILGQKVEFLVSFYNNEISEKSEIFDDQFSVERPDGSNFTLKIRSTKLEDSAMYFCASFLPDLYEQYFGPGTRLTVT.

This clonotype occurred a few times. CDR3 nucleotide sequence: TGCGCCAGCAGTCCGGGCCTACTAGCGGGAGGTGTCAATGAGCAGTTCTTC. Its protein is CASSPGLLAGGVNEQFF. This sequence joins TRBV4-1 and TRBJ2-1, with 12 bases fitting TRBD2. The V and J ends lost 6 bases and 6 bases, in that order; junction bases with no gene match: 12. Germline loops: CDR1 MGHRA, CDR2 YSYEKL. CDR3 length: 17 amino acids.